This T cell receptor beta chain was captured in a study of shared clonotypes between healthy human individuals. Trimming took off 0 bases at V and 1 base at J, with 7 bases between the two ends. CDR1 and CDR2 (germline): MNHEY, SVGAGI. CDR3 length: 14 residues. Donors were healthy HIV-negative adults without recently reported acute infections or vaccinations. As for this clone: The sample contains more than one DNA sequence encoding this CDR3.

Repertoires were generated with immunoSEQ multiplex PCR, while TCRdb's copy carries only in-frame clones and drops some. The table shows about 2.3 million clones, with approximately 90% occurring only once. Sequencing used naive CD4+ T cells from PBMCs. This sample's subset: CD45RA+ positively selected. This TCR was sampled from a man aged 18 to 30 in good health. Some clones in this sample may be carry-over from other donors' samples. The J gene is TRBJ2-7, the V gene TRBV6-5, with unresolved D. The CDR3 here is CASSYSPGSYEQYF. For the CDR3, the DNA is TGTGCCAGCAGTTACTCCCCCGGATCCTACGAGCAGTACTTC.